This TCR beta chain comes out of a study of blood T cell repertoires in COVID-19. Germline-derived CDR1 and CDR2 are SGHTA and FQGNSA. Trimming removed 4 bases at V and 4 bases at J, with 8 bases between. The CDR3 sequence is 13 residues long. The table came from immunoSEQ multiplex PCR; TCRdb's copy has only in-frame clones and leaves some out. The table shows just over 300,000 clones, with roughly 91% occurring only once. The source is a woman in her 30s with COVID-19, enrolled during active disease. The sequenced material came from peripheral blood. This rearrangement joins TRBV7-2 to TRBJ1-5, with a weak D call TRBD1 (5 bases). The chain's CDR3 is CASSYRGNQPQHF. In DNA, the CDR3 is TGTGCCAGCAGCTACCGGGGGAATCAGCCCCAGCATTTT.